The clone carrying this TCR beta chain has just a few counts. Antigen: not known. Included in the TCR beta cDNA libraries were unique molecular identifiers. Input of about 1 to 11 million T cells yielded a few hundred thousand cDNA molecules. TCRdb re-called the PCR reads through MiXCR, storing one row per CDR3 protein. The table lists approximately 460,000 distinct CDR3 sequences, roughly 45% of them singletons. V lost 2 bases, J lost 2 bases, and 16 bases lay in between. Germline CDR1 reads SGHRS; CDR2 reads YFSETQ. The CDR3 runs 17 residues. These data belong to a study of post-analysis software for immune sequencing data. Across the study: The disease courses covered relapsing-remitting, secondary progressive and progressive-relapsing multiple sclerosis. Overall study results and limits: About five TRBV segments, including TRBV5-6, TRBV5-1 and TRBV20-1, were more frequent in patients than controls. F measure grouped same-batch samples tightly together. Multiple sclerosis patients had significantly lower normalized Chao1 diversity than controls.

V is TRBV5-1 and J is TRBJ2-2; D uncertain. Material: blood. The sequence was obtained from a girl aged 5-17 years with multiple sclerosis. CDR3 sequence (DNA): TGCGCCAGCAGCTTCTCATTCAGGCGTACTAACACCGGGGAGCTGTTTTTT. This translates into CASSFSFRRTNTGELFF.